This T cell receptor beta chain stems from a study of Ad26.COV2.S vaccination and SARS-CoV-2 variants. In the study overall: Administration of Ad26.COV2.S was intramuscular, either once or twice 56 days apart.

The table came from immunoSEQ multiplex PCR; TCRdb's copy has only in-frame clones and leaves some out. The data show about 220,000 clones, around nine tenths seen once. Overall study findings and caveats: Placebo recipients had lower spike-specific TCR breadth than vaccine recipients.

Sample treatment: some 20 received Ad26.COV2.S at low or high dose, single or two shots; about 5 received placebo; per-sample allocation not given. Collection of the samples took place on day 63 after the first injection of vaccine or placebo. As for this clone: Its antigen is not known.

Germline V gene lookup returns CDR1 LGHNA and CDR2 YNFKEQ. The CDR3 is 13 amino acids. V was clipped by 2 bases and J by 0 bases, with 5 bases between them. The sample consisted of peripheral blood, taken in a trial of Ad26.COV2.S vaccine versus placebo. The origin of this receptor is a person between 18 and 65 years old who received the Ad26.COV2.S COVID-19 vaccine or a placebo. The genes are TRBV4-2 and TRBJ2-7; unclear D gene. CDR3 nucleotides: TGTGCCAGCAGCCAATTTTACTCCTACGAGCAGTACTTC. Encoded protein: CASSQFYSYEQYF.